The clone carrying this T cell receptor (beta chain) came up many times. Researchers took RNA transcripts and amplified TCR beta CDR3 regions from them. Scientists carried out first-round RT-PCR using HTBI primers and then a second-round multiplex PCR. In TCRdb, the multiplex PCR reads were re-called with MiXCR into one record per CDR3 protein. Of 300,000 to 450,000 distinct CDR3 sequences listed, 15% to 20% are singletons. The data are from a study of Graves' ophthalmopathy and Graves' hyperthyroidism. Study at large: Researchers obtained peripheral blood at initial diagnosis, before any treatment had begun.

Germline V gene lookup returns CDR1 SGHRS and CDR2 YFSETQ. The V end was cut by 4 bases, the J end by 2 bases, with 15 bases between. This CDR3 is 15 amino acids long. The material sequenced was peripheral blood. The chain recombines TRBV5-1 with TRBJ1-1; TRBD1 is a possible D gene (5 bases). This TCR was recovered from an adult woman with stable Graves' hyperthyroidism. The CDR3 nucleotides are TGCGCCAGCAGCCAAACCCCCGGGGGAAACACTGAAGCTTTCTTT. This translates into CASSQTPGGNTEAFF.